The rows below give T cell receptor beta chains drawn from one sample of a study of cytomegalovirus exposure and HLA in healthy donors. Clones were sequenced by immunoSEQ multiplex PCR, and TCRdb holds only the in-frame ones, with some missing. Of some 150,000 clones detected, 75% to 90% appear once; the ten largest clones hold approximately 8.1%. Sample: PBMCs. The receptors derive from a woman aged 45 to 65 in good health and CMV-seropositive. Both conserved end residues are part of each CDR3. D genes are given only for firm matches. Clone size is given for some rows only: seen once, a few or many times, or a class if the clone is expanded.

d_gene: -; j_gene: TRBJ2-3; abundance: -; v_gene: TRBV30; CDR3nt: TGTGCCTGGATGAGGGGGACCACAGATACGCAGTATTTT; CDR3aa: CAWMRGTTDTQYF
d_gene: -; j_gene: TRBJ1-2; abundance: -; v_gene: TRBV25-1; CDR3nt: TGTGCCAGCAGGGACCGACTAAACTATGGCTACACCTTC; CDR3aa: CASRDRLNYGYTF
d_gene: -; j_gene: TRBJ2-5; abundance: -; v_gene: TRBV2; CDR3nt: TGTGCCAGCAGTGAAGGATCGTTCAGGGAGACCCAGTACTTC; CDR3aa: CASSEGSFRETQYF
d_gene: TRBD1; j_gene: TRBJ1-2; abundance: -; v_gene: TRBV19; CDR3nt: TGTGCCAGTAGTATGGAGACAGGGGGTAACTATGGCTACACCTTC; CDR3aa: CASSMETGGNYGYTF
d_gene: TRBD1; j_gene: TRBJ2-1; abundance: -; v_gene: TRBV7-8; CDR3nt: TGTGCCAGCAGCTTTACAGGGGTCTATGAGCAGTTCTTC; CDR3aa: CASSFTGVYEQFF
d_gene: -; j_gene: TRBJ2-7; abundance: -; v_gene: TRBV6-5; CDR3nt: TGTGCCAGCAGTTCCCGGACAGGGAGGGACGAGCAGTACTTC; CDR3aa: CASSSRTGRDEQYF
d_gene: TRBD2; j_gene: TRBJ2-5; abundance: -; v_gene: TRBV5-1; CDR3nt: TGCGCCAGCAGCCCTTTGACTAGCGGGGAAGAGACCCAGTACTTC; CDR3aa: CASSPLTSGEETQYF
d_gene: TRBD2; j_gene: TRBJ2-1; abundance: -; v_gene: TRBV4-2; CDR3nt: TGTGCCAGCAGCCAAGTTGAGGTAGCGGGAGGCCTCTACAATGAGCAGTTCTTC; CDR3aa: CASSQVEVAGGLYNEQFF
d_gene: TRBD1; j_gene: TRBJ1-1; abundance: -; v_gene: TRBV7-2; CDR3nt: TGTGCCAGCAGCTTGGCCGGGACAGGGGTGAACACTGAAGCTTTCTTT; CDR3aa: CASSLAGTGVNTEAFF
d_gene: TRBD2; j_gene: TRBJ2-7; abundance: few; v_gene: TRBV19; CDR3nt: TGTGCCAGTAGGCGACTAGCGGGACACTCCTACGAGCAGTACTTC; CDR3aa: CASRRLAGHSYEQYF
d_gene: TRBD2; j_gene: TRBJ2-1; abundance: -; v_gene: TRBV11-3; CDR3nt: TGTGCCAGCAGCCCTAGAGGGGACTACTACAATGAGCAGTTCTTC; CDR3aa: CASSPRGDYYNEQFF
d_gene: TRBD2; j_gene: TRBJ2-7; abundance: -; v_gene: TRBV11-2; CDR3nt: TGTGCCAGCAGCTCACCGATTCGGCTAGCGGGAGACGAGCAGTACTTC; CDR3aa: CASSSPIRLAGDEQYF
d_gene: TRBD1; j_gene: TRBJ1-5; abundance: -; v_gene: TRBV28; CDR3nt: TGTGCCAGCAGTTTAATCTTAGGACAGGGGGTTTGGGAATATCTCCGGCATAGCAATCAGCCCCAGCATTTT; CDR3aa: CASSLILGQGVWEYLRHSNQPQHF
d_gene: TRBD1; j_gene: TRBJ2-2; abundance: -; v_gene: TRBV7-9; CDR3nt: TGTGCCAGCAGCACCCGGACAGGGACCGGGGAGCTGTTTTTT; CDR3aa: CASSTRTGTGELFF
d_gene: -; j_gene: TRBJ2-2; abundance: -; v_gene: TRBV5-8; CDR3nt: TGTGCCAGCAGCTTCCCCAGGATGGTCGGGGAGCTGTTTTTT; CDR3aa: CASSFPRMVGELFF
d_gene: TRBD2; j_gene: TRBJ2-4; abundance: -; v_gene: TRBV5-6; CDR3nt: TGTGCCAGCAGCTTGCAGCTAGCGGGGGGCTTCGTCAAAAACATTCAGTACTTC; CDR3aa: CASSLQLAGGFVKNIQYF
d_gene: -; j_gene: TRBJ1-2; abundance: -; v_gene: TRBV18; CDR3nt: TGTGCCAGCTCACCCGCCGGGACTTCCAACTATGGCTACACCTTC; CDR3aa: CASSPAGTSNYGYTF
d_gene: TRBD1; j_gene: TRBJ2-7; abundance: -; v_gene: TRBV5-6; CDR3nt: TGTGCCAGCAGCTTGTATGGGACAGGGTATTTGGAGCAGTACTTC; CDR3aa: CASSLYGTGYLEQYF
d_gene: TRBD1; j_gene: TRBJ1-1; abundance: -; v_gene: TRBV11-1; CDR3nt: TGTGCCAGCAGCTCGGACAGGGAAGCTTTCTTT; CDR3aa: CASSSDREAFF
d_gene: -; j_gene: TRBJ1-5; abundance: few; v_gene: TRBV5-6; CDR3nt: TGTGCCAGCAGCTTTTCTCTCAATCAGCCCCAGCATTTT; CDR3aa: CASSFSLNQPQHF
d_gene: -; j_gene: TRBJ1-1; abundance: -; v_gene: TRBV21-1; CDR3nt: TGTGCCAGCAGCGAACGAACAGGTTGGGTCACTGAAGCTTTCTTT; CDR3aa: CASSERTGWVTEAFF
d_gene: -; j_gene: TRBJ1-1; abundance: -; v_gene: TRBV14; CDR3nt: TGTGCCAGCAGCCAACCAGGCATGAACACTGAAGCTTTCTTT; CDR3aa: CASSQPGMNTEAFF
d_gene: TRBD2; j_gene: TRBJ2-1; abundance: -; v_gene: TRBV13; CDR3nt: TGTGCCAGCAGCCCTTTAGCGGGGGGTACCTACAATGAGCAGTTCTTC; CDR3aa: CASSPLAGGTYNEQFF
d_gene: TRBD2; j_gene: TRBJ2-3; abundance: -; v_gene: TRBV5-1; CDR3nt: TGCGCCAGCAGGAGAGCGGGGCTCACAGATACGCAGTATTTT; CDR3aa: CASRRAGLTDTQYF
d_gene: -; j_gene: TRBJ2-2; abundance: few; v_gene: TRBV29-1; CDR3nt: TGCAGCGGAGTGTCAGGGTACAACACCGGGGAGCTGTTTTTT; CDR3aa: CSGVSGYNTGELFF
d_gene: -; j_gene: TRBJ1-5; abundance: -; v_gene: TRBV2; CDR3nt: TGTGCCAGCAGTGAAGCGACAGCTCGACAGCCCCAGCATTTT; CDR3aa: CASSEATARQPQHF
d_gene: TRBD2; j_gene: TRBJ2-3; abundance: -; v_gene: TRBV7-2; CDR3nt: TGTGCCAGCAGCTCGGGGGGGGGCCGTGGAGATACGCAGTATTTT; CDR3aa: CASSSGGGRGDTQYF
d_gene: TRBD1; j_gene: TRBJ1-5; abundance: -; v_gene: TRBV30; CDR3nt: TGTGCCTGGGGACCCGACAGGGATCAGCCCCAGCATTTT; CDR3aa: CAWGPDRDQPQHF
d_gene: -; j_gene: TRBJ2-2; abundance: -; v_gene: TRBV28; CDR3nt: TGTGCCAGCAGTTTAGGCCATGGAGCCGGGGAGCTGTTTTTT; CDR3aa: CASSLGHGAGELFF
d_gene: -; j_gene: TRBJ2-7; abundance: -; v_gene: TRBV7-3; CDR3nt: TGTGCCAGCAGCTTAAGGGCCGGTAGCGGCGAGCAGTACTTC; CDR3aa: CASSLRAGSGEQYF
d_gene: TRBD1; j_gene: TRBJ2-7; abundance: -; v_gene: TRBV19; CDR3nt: TGTGCCAGTAGTTCTCACGCTGGGACAGGGGAGAACGAGCAGTACTTC; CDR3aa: CASSSHAGTGENEQYF
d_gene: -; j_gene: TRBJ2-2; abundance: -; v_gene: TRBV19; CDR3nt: TGTGCCAGTAGGTCTAAAGGGACTAGGGGGCTCGCCGGGGAGCTGTTTTTT; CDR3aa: CASRSKGTRGLAGELFF
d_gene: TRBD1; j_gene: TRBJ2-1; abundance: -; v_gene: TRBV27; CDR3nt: TGTGCCAGCAGCACTCCCCGGGACAGGGGCTACAATGAGCAGTTCTTC; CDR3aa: CASSTPRDRGYNEQFF
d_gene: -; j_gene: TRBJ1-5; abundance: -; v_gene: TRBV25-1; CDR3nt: TGTGCCAGCAGTGAGGGGGGGAATCAGCCCCAGCATTTT; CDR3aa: CASSEGGNQPQHF
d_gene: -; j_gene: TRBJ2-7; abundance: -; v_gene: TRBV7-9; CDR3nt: TGTGCCAGCAGCTCGAGGCAGAAGTCCTACGAGCAGTACTTC; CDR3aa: CASSSRQKSYEQYF
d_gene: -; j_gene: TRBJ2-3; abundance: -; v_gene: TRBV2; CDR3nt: TGTGCCAGCGCGGGGTCCGCGGTGGATACGCAGTATTTT; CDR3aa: CASAGSAVDTQYF
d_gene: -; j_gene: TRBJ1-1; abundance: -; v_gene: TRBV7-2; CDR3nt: TGTGCCAGCAGCTTACGGACGGGAAACACTGAAGCTTTCTTT; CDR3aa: CASSLRTGNTEAFF
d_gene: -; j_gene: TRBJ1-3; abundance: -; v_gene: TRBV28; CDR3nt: TGTGCCAGCAGACTTCGTAGGACAGGAAACACCATATATTTT; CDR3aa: CASRLRRTGNTIYF
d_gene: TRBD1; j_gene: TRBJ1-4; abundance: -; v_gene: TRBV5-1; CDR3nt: TGCGCCAGCAGCCCAGGGGGGCGAAATGAAAAACTGTTTTTT; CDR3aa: CASSPGGRNEKLFF
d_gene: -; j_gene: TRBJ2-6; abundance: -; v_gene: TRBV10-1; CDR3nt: TGCGCCAGCATGGCCCCGGGACTGGGAACCTCTGGGGCCAACGTCCTGACTTTC; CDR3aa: CASMAPGLGTSGANVLTF
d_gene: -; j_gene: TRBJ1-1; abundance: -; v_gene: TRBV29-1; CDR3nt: TGCAGCGTTGGGGGGATGGGGGGGGCGGAAGCTTTCTTT; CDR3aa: CSVGGMGGAEAFF
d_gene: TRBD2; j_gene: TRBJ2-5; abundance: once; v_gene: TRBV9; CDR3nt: TGTGCCAGCAGCGTTACTAGCGGGCAAGAGACCCAGTACTTC; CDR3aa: CASSVTSGQETQYF
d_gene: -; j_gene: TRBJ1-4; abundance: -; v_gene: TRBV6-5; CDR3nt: TGTGCCAGCAGTTACGGGAGGAGTAATGAAAAACTGTTTTTT; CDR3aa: CASSYGRSNEKLFF
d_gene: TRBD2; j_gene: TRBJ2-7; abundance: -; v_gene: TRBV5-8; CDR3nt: TGTGCCAGCAGCTTGGCCAGCGGGAGGGCCTCGTGGATCGAGCAGTACTTC; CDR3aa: CASSLASGRASWIEQYF
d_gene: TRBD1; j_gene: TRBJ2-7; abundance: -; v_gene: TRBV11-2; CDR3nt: TGTGCCAGCAGCCCCTGGGACAGGCTTGCCGAGCAGTACTTC; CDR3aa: CASSPWDRLAEQYF
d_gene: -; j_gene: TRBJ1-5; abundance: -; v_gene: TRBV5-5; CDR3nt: TGTGCCAGCAGCTTGTGGGGCGTTGGTCAGCCCCAGCATTTT; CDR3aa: CASSLWGVGQPQHF
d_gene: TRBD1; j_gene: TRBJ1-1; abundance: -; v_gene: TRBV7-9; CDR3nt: TGTGCCAGCAGCCCGCGGACAGGCCTCACTGAAGCTTTCTTT; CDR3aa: CASSPRTGLTEAFF
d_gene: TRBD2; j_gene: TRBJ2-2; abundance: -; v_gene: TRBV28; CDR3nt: TGTGCCGGGGGGGAGGGTATCACCGGGGAGCTGTTTTTT; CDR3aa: CAGGEGITGELFF
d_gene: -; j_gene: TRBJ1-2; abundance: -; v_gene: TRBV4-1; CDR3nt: TGCGCCAGCAGCCAACCGACAGACGGGCCCCGCTATGGCTACACCTTC; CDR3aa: CASSQPTDGPRYGYTF
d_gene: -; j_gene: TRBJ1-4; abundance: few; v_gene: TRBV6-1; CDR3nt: TGTGCCAGCACCCTAGACAGGCATAATGAAAAACTGTTTTTT; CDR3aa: CASTLDRHNEKLFF
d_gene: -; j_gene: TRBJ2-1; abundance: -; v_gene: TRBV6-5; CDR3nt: TGTGCCAGCAGTTATAGATACAATGAGCAGTTCTTC; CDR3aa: CASSYRYNEQFF
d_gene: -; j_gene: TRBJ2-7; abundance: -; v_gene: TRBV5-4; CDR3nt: TGTGCCAGCAGAACCGACAGCTCCTACGAGCAGTACTTC; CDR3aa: CASRTDSSYEQYF
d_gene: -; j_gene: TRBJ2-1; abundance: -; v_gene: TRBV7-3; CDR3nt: TGTGCCAGCAGCTTAACCGGGAGTGCTAACAATGAGCAGTTCTTC; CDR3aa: CASSLTGSANNEQFF
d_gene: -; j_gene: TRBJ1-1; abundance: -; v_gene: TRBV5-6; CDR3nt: TGTGCCAGCAGCTTGGCGGGGGGCACGTCTTTCTTT; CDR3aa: CASSLAGGTSFF
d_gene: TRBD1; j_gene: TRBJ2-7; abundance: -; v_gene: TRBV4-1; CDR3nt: TGCGCCAGCAGCACCCGGACAGGGACCTACGAGCAGTACTTC; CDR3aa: CASSTRTGTYEQYF
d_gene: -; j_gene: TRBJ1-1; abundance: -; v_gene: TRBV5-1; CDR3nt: TGCGCCAGCAGCCTCGGACAGCGCGGCACTGAAGCTTTCTTT; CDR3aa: CASSLGQRGTEAFF
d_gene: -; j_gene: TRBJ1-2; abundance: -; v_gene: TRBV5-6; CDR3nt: TGTGCCAGCAGCTCGGAGGGCTATGGCTACACCTTC; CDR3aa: CASSSEGYGYTF
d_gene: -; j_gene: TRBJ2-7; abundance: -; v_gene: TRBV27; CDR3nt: TGTGCCAGCAGTTTACTAGGTGGCTACGAGCAGTACTTC; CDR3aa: CASSLLGGYEQYF
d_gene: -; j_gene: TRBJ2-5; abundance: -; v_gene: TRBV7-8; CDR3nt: TGTGCCAGCAGCCCCAAGACAGGCGGGGAGACCCAGTACTTC; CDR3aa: CASSPKTGGETQYF